The entry below describes one T cell receptor beta chain. Its target is unknown. From germline, CDR1 is PRHDT and CDR2 FYEKMQ (reference sequence). Trimming cost V 5 bases and J 2 bases; bases outside gene matches: 4. This CDR3 is 15 amino acids long. This entry comes from a study of OX40 agonist ivuxolimab in advanced cancers. The wider study: Patient treatment consisted of intravenous ivuxolimab administration every 2 weeks at 0.01 to 10 mg/kg. Partial responses were achieved by three patients, of whom one had hepatocellular carcinoma and two had cutaneous melanoma. Overall study findings and caveats: Among T cells, CD8+ cells averaged more expanded clones than CD4+ cells.

The method was immunoSEQ multiplex PCR; TCRdb's version includes in-frame clones alone and lacks a portion of them. The profile covers about 80,000 clones, with over 85% appearing a single time and around 4.4% taken by the ten largest. The sample consisted of CD4+ or CD8+ T cells sorted from blood, taken in a trial of the OX40 agonist ivuxolimab. The origin of this receptor is an adult with an advanced solid tumor such as melanoma, head and neck, liver or kidney cancer. The rearrangement joins TRBV13 to TRBJ2-2; TRBD2 matches at 8 bases. CDR3 in amino acids: CASSPLAGNTGELFF. The CDR3 DNA reads as TGTGCCAGCAGCCCCTTAGCGGGAAACACCGGGGAGCTGTTTTTT. Full variable domain (missing parts from reference TRBV13 and TRBJ2-2): AAGVIQSPRHLIKEKRETATLKCYPIPRHDTVYWYQQGPGQDPQFLISFYEKMQSDKGSIPDRFSAQQFSDYHSELNMSSLELGDSALYFCASSPLAGNTGELFFGEGSRLTVL.